This T cell receptor beta chain comes out of a study of shared clonotypes between healthy human individuals. The assay used deep level. Method: immunoSEQ multiplex PCR; TCRdb's copy keeps in-frame clones and lacks some. This sample has 600,000 to 750,000 clones, with approximately 75% found just once. Germline CDR1 and CDR2: SGHRS and YFSETQ. V shed 4 bases and J 0 bases; nucleotides not matched to a gene: 8. CDR3 length: 16 residues. This clone was picked up a small number of times. The V call is TRBV5-1, the J call TRBJ1-2, with TRBD1 matching over 8 bases. Sequenced: memory CD4+ T cells sorted from blood. Indicated subset: CD45RA-negative fraction. The clonotype was recovered from a woman younger than 45 in good health. CDR3 DNA sequence: TGCGCCAGCAGCCAATCGACAGGGGATCCTAACTATGGCTACACCTTC. The encoded protein is CASSQSTGDPNYGYTF.